A single sample is the source of the 7 T cell receptor beta chains below, sequenced in a study of blood T cells in healthy people across ages. Primers used in a second PCR of roughly 7 to 12 cycles were a sample-barcoded 5' primer and a J-beta primer mix. From the 5' RACE reads, TCRdb called clonotypes with MiXCR, one entry per CDR3 protein. In the table there are approximately 780,000 distinct CDR3 sequences, about 26% of which are singletons. These data also formed part of another study, on T cells of mothers and their children.

Source material: blood. The receptors here all came from a boy younger than 18 in good health.

This clonotype was recorded only once. The V and J genes are TRBV30 and TRBJ1-5; no definite D call. From germline, CDR1 is GTSNPN and CDR2 SVGIG (reference sequence). V was trimmed by 5 bases and J by 4 bases, leaving 15 bases between them. CDR3 size: 14 residues. The CDR3, as DNA: TGTGCCTGGGGAGTCGCAGGTGGAAATCAGCCCCAGCATTTT. Translated, it gives CAWGVAGGNQPQHF.

This clonotype was recorded once. The V gene is TRBV12-3 or TRBV12-4, the J gene TRBJ2-5, with D maybe TRBD2 (5 bases). The DNA matches TRBJ2-1 better at its end, which makes the J call doubtful. This CDR3 contains 12 residues. CDR3 protein: CASTLEAREQFF. The CDR3 DNA reads as TGTGCCAGCACCTTGGAGGCTCGTGAGCAGTTCTTC.

This chain uses TRBV18 with TRBJ2-3; no firm D call. The CDR3 spans 16 residues. Per the germline V gene, CDR1 is KGHSH and CDR2 is LQKENI. Trimming left V 0 bases short and J 0 bases short, with 10 bases between. The CDR3 DNA is TGTGCCAGCTCACCACCAAGGCAGGCCAGCACAGATACGCAGTATTTT. Translation gives CASSPPRQASTDTQYF.

This clonotype was seen more than once but under ten times. The rearrangement links TRBV29-1 to TRBJ1-2; a possible D gene is TRBD1 (5 bases). Germline V gives CDR1 SQVTM, CDR2 ANQGSEA. The ends were cut back, 6 bases at V and 6 bases at J, with 11 bases in the middle. There are 11 residues in the CDR3. CDR3 bases: TGCAGCGTGGGGGAGGGAGATGGCTACACCTTC. Its translation is CSVGEGDGYTF.

This clonotype has a count of ten or more. The chain carries TRBV2 and TRBJ2-5; D is uncertain. There are 14 residues in the CDR3. Germline lookup yields CDR1 SNHLY and CDR2 FYNNEI. Trimming cost V 4 bases and J 3 bases, with 12 bases left between them. The DNA of the CDR3 is TGTGCCAGCAGTGTGGTGGCACCTGAAGAGACCCAGTACTTC. Translation gives CASSVVAPEETQYF.

Only a few counts were recorded for this clonotype. The chain couples TRBV2 to TRBJ2-1; tentatively, D is TRBD2 (6 bases). The germline V gene encodes CDR1 SNHLY and CDR2 FYNNEI. V was clipped by 8 bases and J by 10 bases, with 24 bases between them. This CDR3 spans 15 amino acids. This CDR3 is CASVIPGTRRGEQFF. The CDR3 nucleotides are TGTGCCAGCGTGATACCCGGGACCCGGAGGGGAGAGCAGTTCTTC.

In its sample, this clonotype was seen many times. The V and J genes are TRBV5-1 and TRBJ2-2; 7 nucleotides match TRBD2. Per germline, CDR1 SGHRS and CDR2 YFSETQ. The CDR3 is 16 residues long. After removal of 4 bases from V and 7 bases from J, the junction contained 13 bases not matched to a gene. CDR3 in amino acids: CASSPHRDYQGGELFF. CDR3 bases: TGCGCCAGCAGCCCTCACCGGGACTACCAAGGCGGGGAGCTGTTTTTT.